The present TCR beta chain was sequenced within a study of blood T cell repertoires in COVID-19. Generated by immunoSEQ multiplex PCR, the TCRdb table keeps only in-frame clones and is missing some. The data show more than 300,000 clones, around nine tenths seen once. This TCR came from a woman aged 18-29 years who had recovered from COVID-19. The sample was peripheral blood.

CDR3 amino acids: CASSQGLAGRGEQFF. CDR3 sequence (DNA): TGCGCCAGCAGCCAGGGACTAGCGGGAAGGGGGGAGCAGTTCTTC. The chain combines TRBV4-1 with TRBJ2-1; 13 nucleotides line up with TRBD2. With V trimmed by 3 bases and J by 10 bases, 6 bases remained unmatched. Germline V gene lookup returns CDR1 MGHRA and CDR2 YSYEKL. The CDR3 spans 15 residues.